This T cell receptor beta chain was found in a study of prognosis after radiotherapy for stage I lung cancer. V was cut by 1 base and J by 13 bases, with 8 bases left in between. Per germline, CDR1 SGHTA and CDR2 FQGNSA. This CDR3 is 11 amino acids long. The table lists this clonotype with many counts. Two-round multiplex PCR, the amplification method, yielded TCR beta CDR3 from genomic DNA. First-round PCR employed TRBV- and TRBJ-specific primers for each gene. TCRdb independently ran MiXCR on the multiplex PCR reads; one entry per CDR3 protein. The sample carries approximately 17,000 distinct CDR3 sequences, around 40% recorded once.

This clonotype was obtained from a donor aged 50 or older with non-small cell lung cancer. The chain combines TRBV7-2 with TRBJ2-1; D remains ambiguous. This sample comprised PBMCs, obtained before or after stereotactic body radiation therapy (not recorded which). This CDR3 is CASSLVRDQFF. The CDR3 DNA follows: TGTGCCAGCAGCTTAGTCAGAGACCAGTTCTTC.